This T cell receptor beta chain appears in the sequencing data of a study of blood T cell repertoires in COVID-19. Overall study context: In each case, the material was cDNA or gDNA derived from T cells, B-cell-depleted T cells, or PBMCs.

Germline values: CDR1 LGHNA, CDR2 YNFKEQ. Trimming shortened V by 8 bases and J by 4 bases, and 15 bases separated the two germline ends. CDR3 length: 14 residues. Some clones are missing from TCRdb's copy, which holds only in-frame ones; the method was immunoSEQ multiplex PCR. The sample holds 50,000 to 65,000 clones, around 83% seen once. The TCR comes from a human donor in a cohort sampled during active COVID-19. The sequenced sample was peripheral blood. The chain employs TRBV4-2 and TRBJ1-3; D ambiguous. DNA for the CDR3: TGTGCCAGCCGCCCGGGGAGGAGCGGAAACACCATATATTTT. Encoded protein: CASRPGRSGNTIYF.